This entry features one T cell receptor (beta chain) sequence. The data were taken from a study of T-cell reconstitution after alpha-beta-depleted transplantation in children. TCRbeta library construction was performed incorporating unique molecular identifiers. One entry per CDR3 protein, called by TCRdb with MiXCR from the PCR reads. The sample yields 150,000 to 250,000 distinct CDR3 sequences, roughly 15% seen once. V gave up 6 bases and J gave up 4 bases; unmatched junction bases: 6. CDR1 is MNHNS and CDR2 is SASEGT in the germline V gene. This CDR3 is 13 amino acids long. The sequenced sample was PBMCs from the stem cell graft donor, obtained from the stem cell graft. The chain combines TRBV6-1 with TRBJ2-7, with 7 bases fitting TRBD1. The sequence was collected from a human donor who donated a stem cell graft to a child with acute lymphoblastic leukemia. The CDR3 DNA follows: TGTGCCAGCAGCCCCCAGGGGGTTTACGAGCAGTACTTC. Translation gives CASSPQGVYEQYF.